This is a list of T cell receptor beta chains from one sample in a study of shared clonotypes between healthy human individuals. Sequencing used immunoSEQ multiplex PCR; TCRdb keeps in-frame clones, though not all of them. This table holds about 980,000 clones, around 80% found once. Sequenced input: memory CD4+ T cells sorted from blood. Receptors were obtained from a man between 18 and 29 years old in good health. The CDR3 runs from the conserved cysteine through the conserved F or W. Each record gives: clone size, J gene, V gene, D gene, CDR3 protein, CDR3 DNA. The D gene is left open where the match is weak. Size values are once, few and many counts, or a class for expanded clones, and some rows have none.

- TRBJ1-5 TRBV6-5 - CASSIRDIWHF TGTGCCAGCAGTATCCGGGACATATGGCATTTT
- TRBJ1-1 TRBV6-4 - CASSDRQGPNTEAFF TGTGCCAGCAGTGACCGCCAGGGACCAAACACTGAAGCTTTCTTT
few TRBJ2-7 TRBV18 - CASSPRNSYEQYF TGTGCCAGCTCACCAAGAAACTCCTACGAGCAGTACTTC
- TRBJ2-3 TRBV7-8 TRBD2 CASSPEGLGPTDTQYF TGTGCCAGCAGCCCAGAGGGACTAGGGCCTACAGATACGCAGTATTTT
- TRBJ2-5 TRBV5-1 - CASSDTGWETQYF TGCGCCAGCAGCGATACAGGGTGGGAGACCCAGTACTTC
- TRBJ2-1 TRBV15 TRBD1 CATEDRVRYNEQFF TGTGCCACAGAGGACAGGGTGCGGTACAATGAGCAGTTCTTC
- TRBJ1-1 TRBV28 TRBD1 CASSLSAGTAEAFF TGTGCCAGCAGCCTCTCCGCCGGGACAGCTGAAGCTTTCTTT
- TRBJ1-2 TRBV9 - CASSVQGYGYTF TGTGCCAGCAGCGTACAAGGTTATGGCTACACCTTC
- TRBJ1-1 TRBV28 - CASSLLGGGSGYTEAFF TGTGCCAGCAGTTTATTGGGAGGAGGTAGTGGTTACACTGAAGCTTTCTTT
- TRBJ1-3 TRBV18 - CASSPRTLNSGNTIYF TGTGCCAGCTCACCCCGGACCCTAAACTCTGGAAACACCATATATTTT
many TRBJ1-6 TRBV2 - CASRNGAGPESPLHF TGTGCCAGCCGGAACGGGGCAGGGCCGGAATCACCCCTCCACTTT
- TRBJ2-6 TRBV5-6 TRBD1 CASSFFATGGASGANVLTF TGTGCCAGCAGCTTCTTCGCGACAGGGGGCGCTTCTGGGGCCAACGTCCTGACTTTC
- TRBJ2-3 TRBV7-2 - CASSLAGIPTDTQYF TGTGCCAGCAGCTTAGCGGGGATACCCACAGATACGCAGTATTTT
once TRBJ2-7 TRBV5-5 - CASSSVGRKNSYEQYF TGTGCCAGCAGCTCCGTCGGACGGAAGAACTCCTACGAGCAGTACTTC
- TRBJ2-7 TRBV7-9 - CASSSRWGSSYEQYF TGTGCCAGCAGTTCACGATGGGGGAGCTCCTACGAGCAGTACTTC
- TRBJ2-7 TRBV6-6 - CASSYWGDPTYEQYF TGTGCCAGCAGTTACTGGGGGGACCCGACCTACGAGCAGTACTTC
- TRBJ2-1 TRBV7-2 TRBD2 CASSPRTSYNEQFF TGTGCCAGCAGCCCCCGGACTAGCTACAATGAGCAGTTCTTC
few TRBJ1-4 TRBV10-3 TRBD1 CATRQGNEKLFF TGTGCCACACGACAGGGGAATGAAAAACTGTTTTTT
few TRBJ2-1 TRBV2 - CASPPEAGHGIDNEQFF TGTGCCAGCCCCCCCGAAGCCGGGCACGGGATAGACAATGAGCAGTTCTTC
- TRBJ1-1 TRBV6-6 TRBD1 CASSKQGSDTEAFF TGTGCCAGCAGCAAACAGGGGTCGGACACTGAAGCTTTCTTT
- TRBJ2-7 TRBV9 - CASSVGGQESYEQYF TGTGCCAGCAGCGTAGGGGGACAAGAATCCTACGAGCAGTACTTC
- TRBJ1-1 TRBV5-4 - CASSLERTTGNTEAFF TGTGCCAGCAGCTTGGAACGGACGACGGGTAACACTGAAGCTTTCTTT
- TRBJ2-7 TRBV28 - CASSGAGLGGGNYEQYF TGTGCCAGCAGTGGGGCGGGGTTAGGGGGTGGCAACTACGAGCAGTACTTC
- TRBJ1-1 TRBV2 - CASGRNTEAFF TGTGCCAGCGGACGGAACACTGAAGCTTTCTTT
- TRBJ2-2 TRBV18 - CASSPSRLVGELFF TGTGCCAGCTCACCGTCTCGTCTCGTCGGGGAGCTGTTTTTT
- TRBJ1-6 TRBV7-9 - CASSSSKSNSPLHF TGTGCCAGCAGCTCAAGTAAATCAAATTCACCCCTCCACTTT
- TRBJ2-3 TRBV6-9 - CASSAGFTDTQYF TGTGCCAGCAGTGCAGGGTTCACAGATACGCAGTATTTT
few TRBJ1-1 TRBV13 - CASSSRVNTEAFF TGTGCCAGCAGCTCCAGGGTGAACACTGAAGCTTTCTTT
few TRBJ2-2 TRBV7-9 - CASSLAALAGTGELFF TGTGCCAGCAGCTTAGCGGCGTTAGCCGGCACCGGGGAGCTGTTTTTT
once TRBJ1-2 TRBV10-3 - CAISESSGRNYGYTF TGTGCCATCAGTGAGTCGTCAGGGCGGAACTATGGCTACACCTTC
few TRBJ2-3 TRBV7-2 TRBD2 CASSRQGLASADTQYF TGTGCCAGCAGTCGGCAAGGACTAGCGAGTGCAGATACGCAGTATTTT
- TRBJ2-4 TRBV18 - CASSHIAKNIQYF TGTGCCAGCTCGCATATAGCCAAAAACATTCAGTACTTC
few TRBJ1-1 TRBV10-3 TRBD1 CAIGPGGQWNTEAFF TGTGCCATCGGGCCAGGGGGACAGTGGAACACTGAAGCTTTCTTT
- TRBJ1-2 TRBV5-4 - CASSLGGAYGYTF TGTGCCAGCAGCTTGGGAGGGGCATATGGCTACACCTTC
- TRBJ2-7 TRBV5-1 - CASSLIASQSYEQYF TGCGCCAGCAGCTTGATCGCAAGCCAAAGCTACGAGCAGTACTTC
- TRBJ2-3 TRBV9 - CASSVVGSTDTQYF TGTGCCAGCAGCGTAGTAGGGAGCACAGATACGCAGTATTTT
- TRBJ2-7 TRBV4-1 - CASSQVGSYEQYF TGCGCCAGCAGCCAAGTTGGGTCCTACGAGCAGTACTTC
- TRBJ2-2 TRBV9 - CASTPSTGFAGELFF TGTGCCAGCACCCCTAGTACAGGGTTTGCCGGGGAGCTGTTTTTT
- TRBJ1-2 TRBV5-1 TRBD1 CASRPTTGTNYGYTF TGCGCCAGCCGACCTACGACAGGGACGAACTATGGCTACACCTTC
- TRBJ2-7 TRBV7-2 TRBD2 CASSSPGLAYEQYF TGTGCCAGCAGCTCCCCCGGACTAGCATACGAGCAGTACTTC
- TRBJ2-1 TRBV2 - CASRQGGPYEQFF TGTGCCAGCAGGCAGGGGGGGCCCTATGAGCAGTTCTTC
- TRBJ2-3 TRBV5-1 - CASNREGDTQYF TGCGCCAGCAATCGCGAAGGGGATACGCAGTATTTT
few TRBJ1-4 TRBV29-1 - CSVERGSNEKLFF TGCAGCGTTGAAAGGGGCAGTAATGAAAAACTGTTTTTT
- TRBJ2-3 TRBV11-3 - CASSLDSGAGDTQYF TGTGCCAGCAGCTTAGATAGTGGGGCAGGAGATACGCAGTATTTT
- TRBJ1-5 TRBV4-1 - CASTRSGISNQPQHF TGCGCCAGCACCCGATCCGGGATAAGCAATCAGCCCCAGCATTTT
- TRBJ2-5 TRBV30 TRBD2 CAWSGGTSGRKTQYF TGTGCCTGGAGTGGCGGGACTAGCGGGAGGAAGACCCAGTACTTC
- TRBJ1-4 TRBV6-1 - CASRRAGDEKLFF TGTGCCAGCAGGAGGGCGGGGGATGAAAAACTGTTTTTT
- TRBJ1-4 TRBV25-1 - CASSDSGVRTNEKLFF TGTGCCAGCAGTGACTCGGGGGTGAGAACTAATGAAAAACTGTTTTTT
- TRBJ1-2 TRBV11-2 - CASSLRSNYGYTF TGTGCCAGCAGCCTACGGTCTAACTATGGCTACACCTTC
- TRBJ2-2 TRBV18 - CASCPALTGELFF TGTGCCAGTTGCCCGGCCCTCACCGGGGAGCTGTTTTTT
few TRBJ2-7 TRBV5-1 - CASSTQGGSYEQYF TGCGCCAGCAGCACACAGGGTGGATCCTACGAGCAGTACTTC
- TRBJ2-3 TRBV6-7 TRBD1 CASRTGEALLGADTQYF TGTGCCAGCCGAACAGGGGAAGCCCTTCTGGGAGCAGATACGCAGTATTTT
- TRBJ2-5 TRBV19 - CASKLSGTQETQYF TGTGCCAGCAAGCTCAGCGGAACCCAAGAGACCCAGTACTTC
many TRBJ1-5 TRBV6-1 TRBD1 CASTKDRVQPQHF TGTGCCAGCACAAAGGACAGGGTTCAGCCCCAGCATTTT
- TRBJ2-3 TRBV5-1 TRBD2 CASSLSGGATDTQYF TGCGCCAGCAGCCTTAGCGGGGGGGCGACAGATACGCAGTATTTT
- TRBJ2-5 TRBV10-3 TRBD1 CAISGAPGTGNQETQYF TGTGCCATCAGTGGGGCCCCAGGGACAGGGAACCAAGAGACCCAGTACTTC
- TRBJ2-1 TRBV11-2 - CASSQRGGTSSYNEQFF TGTGCCAGCAGCCAAAGGGGGGGTACAAGCTCCTACAATGAGCAGTTCTTC
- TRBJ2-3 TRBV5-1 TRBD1 CASSLGGQGSTDTQYF TGCGCCAGCAGCTTGGGGGGACAGGGGTCCACAGATACGCAGTATTTT
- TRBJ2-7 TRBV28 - CASSYTIYEQYF TGTGCCAGCAGTTACACAATATACGAGCAGTACTTC